A selection of T cell receptor beta chains follows, all from one sample in a study of T cells in Graves' hyperthyroidism and ophthalmopathy. One entry per CDR3 protein, called by TCRdb with MiXCR from the multiplex PCR reads. The table includes around 300,000 distinct CDR3 sequences, roughly 14% detected once. Sequencing was performed on blood. These receptors originate from a woman in her twenties or thirties with Graves' hyperthyroidism. The CDR3 runs from the conserved cysteine through the conserved F or W. A D gene is named only where the DNA matches it firmly. The listing skips clone size in some rows; elsewhere it reads once, few, many or a size class.

CASSLGQGIRQPQHF	TGTGCCAGCAGTCTGGGACAGGGAATTAGGCAGCCCCAGCATTTT	15	TRBJ1-5	TRBD1	TRBV28	few
CAIITGIETQYF	TGTGCCATCATCACAGGGATAGAGACCCAGTACTTC	12	TRBJ2-5	-	TRBV10-3	few
CASSQGGNSNQPQHF	TGTGCCAGCAGCCAGGGGGGCAATAGCAATCAGCCCCAGCATTTT	15	TRBJ1-5	TRBD1	TRBV11-2	-
CASSERGRDYGYTF	TGTGCCAGTAGTGAAAGGGGTCGGGACTATGGCTACACCTTC	14	TRBJ1-2	-	TRBV19	few
CATTKDRGGTEAFF	TGTGCCACCACCAAGGACAGAGGGGGCACTGAAGCTTTCTTT	14	TRBJ1-1	-	TRBV15	many
CSATSGSSTDTQYF	TGCAGTGCTACTTCGGGGAGTAGCACAGATACGCAGTATTTT	14	TRBJ2-3	-	TRBV20-1	-
CAISGRTSGSEQYF	TGTGCCATCAGCGGGAGGACTAGCGGGAGCGAGCAGTACTTC	14	TRBJ2-7	TRBD2	TRBV10-3	many
CASSYRLAGDNEQFF	TGTGCCAGCAGTTACAGACTAGCGGGGGACAATGAGCAGTTCTTC	15	TRBJ2-1	TRBD2	TRBV6-2/TRBV6-3	many
CASRSTAGGYTGELFF	TGTGCCAGCAGAAGTACAGCGGGGGGATACACCGGGGAGCTGTTTTTT	16	TRBJ2-2	TRBD2	TRBV7-2	few
CASSRTSGNTDTQYF	TGTGCCAGCAGCCGCACTAGCGGGAACACAGATACGCAGTATTTT	15	TRBJ2-3	TRBD2	TRBV7-2	many
CASSSDSNQPQHF	TGTGCCAGCAGTTCGGACAGCAATCAGCCCCAGCATTTT	13	TRBJ1-5	-	TRBV28	many
CASSLRGAGQGGVETQYF	TGTGCCAGCAGCTTAAGAGGAGCGGGACAGGGAGGTGTGGAGACCCAGTACTTC	18	TRBJ2-5	TRBD1	TRBV6-1	many
CASSLAVPAPEFF	TGTGCCAGCAGCTTAGCTGTCCCCGCGCCCGAGTTCTTC	13	TRBJ2-1	-	TRBV5-4	-
CASSSGAYMYEQFF	TGTGCCAGCAGTTCGGGAGCTTACATGTATGAGCAGTTCTTC	14	TRBJ2-1	-	TRBV28	many
CSARSRLAGGTGELFF	TGCAGTGCTAGATCGCGACTAGCGGGAGGGACCGGGGAGCTGTTTTTT	16	TRBJ2-2	TRBD2	TRBV20-1	many
CSAYRGKETQYF	TGCAGTGCTTACAGGGGAAAAGAGACCCAGTACTTC	12	TRBJ2-5	TRBD1	TRBV20-1	many
CASVGSRQETQYF	TGTGCCAGCGTTGGGAGCCGCCAAGAGACCCAGTACTTC	13	TRBJ2-5	-	TRBV7-2	few
CASSLPEEAKNIQYF	TGTGCCAGCAGTTTGCCCGAGGAGGCCAAAAACATTCAGTACTTC	15	TRBJ2-4	-	TRBV28	many
CASSRDSMDYGYTF	TGTGCCAGCAGTCGGGACAGCATGGACTATGGCTACACCTTC	14	TRBJ1-2	TRBD1	TRBV28	few
CASSSGERADQPQHF	TGTGCCAGCAGTTCAGGGGAGCGGGCGGATCAGCCCCAGCATTTT	15	TRBJ1-5	-	TRBV6-1	many
CASSWQTAKKTQYF	TGTGCCAGCAGTTGGCAAACGGCGAAGAAGACCCAGTACTTC	14	TRBJ2-5	-	TRBV12-3/TRBV12-4	-
CSVPDRDRPYNEQFF	TGCAGCGTTCCCGACAGGGATCGCCCCTACAATGAGCAGTTCTTC	15	TRBJ2-1	TRBD1	TRBV29-1	few
CASSEPTSGQEVQYF	TGCGCCAGCAGTGAGCCCACGAGCGGCCAAGAAGTCCAGTACTTC	15	TRBJ2-5	-	TRBV10-1	few
CASSLAYKQFF	TGTGCCAGCAGTTTGGCCTATAAGCAGTTCTTC	11	TRBJ2-1	-	TRBV28	many
CASSQVSGRVREKLFF	TGTGCCAGCAGCCAAGTCTCTGGAAGGGTTCGTGAAAAACTGTTTTTT	16	TRBJ1-4	-	TRBV3-1	-
CASSFAGDTEAFF	TGTGCCAGCAGTTTTGCGGGGGACACTGAAGCTTTCTTT	13	TRBJ1-1	-	TRBV12-3/TRBV12-4	few
CSGDRGDDEQFF	TGCAGTGGGGACAGGGGAGACGATGAGCAGTTCTTC	12	TRBJ2-1	TRBD1	TRBV29-1	few
CASSPRNKKVNEQFF	TGTGCCAGCAGTCCTCGGAACAAGAAGGTGAATGAGCAGTTCTTC	15	TRBJ2-1	-	TRBV28	many
CASSEGQHNQPRHF	TGTGCCAGCAGTGAAGGACAGCACAATCAGCCCCGGCATTTT	14	TRBJ1-5	-	TRBV2	-
CASSEGTSGAYNEQFF	TGCGCCAGCAGTGAGGGGACTAGCGGAGCCTACAATGAGCAGTTCTTC	16	TRBJ2-1	TRBD2	TRBV10-1	few
CASSLPGQNKNTEAFF	TGTGCCAGCAGTTTGCCGGGACAGAACAAGAACACTGAAGCTTTCTTT	16	TRBJ1-1	TRBD1	TRBV28	many
CAWRTQNTEAFF	TGTGCCTGGAGGACCCAGAACACTGAAGCTTTCTTT	12	TRBJ1-1	-	TRBV30	few
CASSLTPTGELFF	TGTGCCAGCAGCTTAACCCCCACCGGGGAGCTGTTTTTT	13	TRBJ2-2	-	TRBV7-9	many
CSARGIVPNTGELFF	TGCAGTGCTAGAGGTATCGTCCCGAACACCGGGGAGCTGTTTTTT	15	TRBJ2-2	-	TRBV20-1	few
CATSRDRVVEADGYTF	TGTGCCACCAGCAGAGATCGTGTGGTGGAAGCCGATGGCTACACCTTC	16	TRBJ1-2	-	TRBV15	many
CSAQLGGVLSTDTQYF	TGCAGTGCGCAATTAGGGGGTGTATTATCCACAGATACGCAGTATTTT	16	TRBJ2-3	-	TRBV20-1	few
CATSRPTGGNEKLFF	TGTGCCACCAGCAGACCTACAGGGGGCAATGAAAAACTGTTTTTT	15	TRBJ1-4	TRBD1	TRBV15	few
CASSYSQTGTEQFF	TGTGCCAGCAGTTACTCACAAACCGGGACAGAGCAGTTCTTC	14	TRBJ2-1	-	TRBV12-3/TRBV12-4	many
CSVGSLLTGELFF	TGCAGCGTAGGATCCTTACTTACCGGGGAGCTGTTTTTT	13	TRBJ2-2	-	TRBV29-1	many
CASSLGDRGIDTQYF	TGTGCCAGCAGCTTAGGAGACAGGGGAATAGATACGCAGTATTTT	15	TRBJ2-3	TRBD1	TRBV11-2	many
CSAKTSGNYIQYF	TGCAGTGCTAAAACTAGCGGGAATTACATTCAGTACTTC	13	TRBJ2-4	TRBD2	TRBV20-1	-